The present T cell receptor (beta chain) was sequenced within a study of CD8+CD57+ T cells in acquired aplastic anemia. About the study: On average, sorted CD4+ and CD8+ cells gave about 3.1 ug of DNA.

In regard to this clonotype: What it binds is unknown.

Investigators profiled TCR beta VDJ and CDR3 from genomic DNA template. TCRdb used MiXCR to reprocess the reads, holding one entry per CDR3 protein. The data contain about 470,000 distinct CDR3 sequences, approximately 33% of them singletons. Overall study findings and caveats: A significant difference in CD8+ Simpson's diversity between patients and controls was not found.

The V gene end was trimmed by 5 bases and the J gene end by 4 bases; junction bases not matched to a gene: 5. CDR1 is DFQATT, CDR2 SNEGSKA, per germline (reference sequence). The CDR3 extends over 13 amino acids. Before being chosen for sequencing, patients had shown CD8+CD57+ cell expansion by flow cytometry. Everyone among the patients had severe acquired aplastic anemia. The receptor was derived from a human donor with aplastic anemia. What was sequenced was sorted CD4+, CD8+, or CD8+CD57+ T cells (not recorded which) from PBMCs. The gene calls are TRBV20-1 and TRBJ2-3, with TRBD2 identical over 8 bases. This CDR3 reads CSASAGGSDTQYF. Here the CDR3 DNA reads TGCAGTGCTTCCGCGGGAGGCTCAGATACGCAGTATTTT.